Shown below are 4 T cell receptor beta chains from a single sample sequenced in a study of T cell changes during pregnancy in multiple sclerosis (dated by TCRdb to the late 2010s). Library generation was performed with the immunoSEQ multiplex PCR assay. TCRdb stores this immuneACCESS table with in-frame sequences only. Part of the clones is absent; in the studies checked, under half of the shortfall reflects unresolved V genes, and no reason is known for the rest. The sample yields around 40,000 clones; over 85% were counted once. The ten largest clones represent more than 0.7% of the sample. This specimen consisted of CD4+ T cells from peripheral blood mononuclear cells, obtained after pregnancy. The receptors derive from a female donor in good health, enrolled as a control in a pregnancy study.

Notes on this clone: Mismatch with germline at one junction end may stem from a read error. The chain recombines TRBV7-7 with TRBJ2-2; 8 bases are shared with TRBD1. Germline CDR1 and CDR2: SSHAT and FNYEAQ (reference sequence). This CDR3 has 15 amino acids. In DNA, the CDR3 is TGTGCTAGCAGCTCCGGGACAGGCAACACCGGGGAGCTGTTTTTT. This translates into CASSSGTGNTGELFF.

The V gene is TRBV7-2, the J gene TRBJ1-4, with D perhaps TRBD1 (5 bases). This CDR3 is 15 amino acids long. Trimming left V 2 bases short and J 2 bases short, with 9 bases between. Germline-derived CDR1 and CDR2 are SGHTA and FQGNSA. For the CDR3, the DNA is TGTGCCAGCAGCTTATCTGGGGCCACTAATGAAAAACTGTTTTTT. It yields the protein CASSLSGATNEKLFF.

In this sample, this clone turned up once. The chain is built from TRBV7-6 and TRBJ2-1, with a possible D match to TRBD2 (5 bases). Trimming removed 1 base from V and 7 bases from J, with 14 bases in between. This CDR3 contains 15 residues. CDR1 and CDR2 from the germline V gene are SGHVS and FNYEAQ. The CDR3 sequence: CASSLGEYGGNEQFF. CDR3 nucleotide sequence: TGTGCCAGCAGCTTAGGGGAGTATGGCGGGAATGAGCAGTTCTTC.

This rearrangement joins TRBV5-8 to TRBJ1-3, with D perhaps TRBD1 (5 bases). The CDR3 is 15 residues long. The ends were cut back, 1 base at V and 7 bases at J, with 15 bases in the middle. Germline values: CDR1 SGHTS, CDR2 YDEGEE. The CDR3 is CASSLRLGGSNTIYF. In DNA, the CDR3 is TGTGCCAGCAGCTTGCGGCTCGGGGGATCCAACACCATATATTTT.